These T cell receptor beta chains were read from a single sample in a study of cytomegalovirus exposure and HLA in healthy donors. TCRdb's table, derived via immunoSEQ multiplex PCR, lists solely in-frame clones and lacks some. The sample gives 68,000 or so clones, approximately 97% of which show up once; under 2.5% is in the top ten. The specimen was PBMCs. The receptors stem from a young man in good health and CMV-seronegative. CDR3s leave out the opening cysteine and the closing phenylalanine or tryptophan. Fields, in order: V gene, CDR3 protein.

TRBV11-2 ASSSTGRGDTEAF
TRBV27 ASSILAGVEQF
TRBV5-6 ASSTKTGATDTQY
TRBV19 ASSHRDRNYGYT
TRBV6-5 ASSHSGYT
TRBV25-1 ASSEPRGGGNIQY
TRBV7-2 ASSSQRNTEAF
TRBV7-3 ASSPGLAGAEQF
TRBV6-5 ASRRGSYEQY
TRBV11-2 ASSLTGGRNEQF
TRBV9 ASSERASGLYNEQF
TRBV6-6 ASSYERFGGTRGYT
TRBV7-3 ASSLTGGTTDTQY
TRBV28 ASSLSIEGIDTQY
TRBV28 ASSLTGDTDTQY
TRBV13 ASSSGLAPQNSYNEQF
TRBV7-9 ASSLGQGSPLH
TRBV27 ASSPNIYRDTAYEQY
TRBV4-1 ASSQTGTGLGNEKLF
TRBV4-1 ASSQVDILSYNEQF
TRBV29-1 SVENRGYEQY
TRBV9 ASSTYTGELF
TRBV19 ASMSSAGANVLT
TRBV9 ASSSSGRGTDTQY
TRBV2 ASSEWEEINSPLH
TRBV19 ASSINDRSDIEKLF
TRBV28 ASSSGQGGAATNEKLF
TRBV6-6 ASTLGQGYYGYT
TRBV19 ASSGGLLF
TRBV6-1 ASSELDSGFTDTQY
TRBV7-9 ASSPPRDNSPLH
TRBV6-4 ASSEEGSQPLH
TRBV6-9 ASKAGGYNEQF
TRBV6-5 ASSYSGASYEQY
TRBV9 ASSVVQGPPEAF
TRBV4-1 ASSQAGDSYEQY
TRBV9 ASSVKPSGSTDTQY
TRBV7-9 ASSLGGSGSSGEQY
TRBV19 ASSRVGSSYEQY
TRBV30 AWRTLAGGPYEQF
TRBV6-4 ASSDQTRREQF
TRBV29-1 SALGLAGGGNEQF
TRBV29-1 SVEPWDSSSTDTQY
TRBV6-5 ASRYIRDSYEQY
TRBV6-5 ATGRTYEQY
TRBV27 ASSLSRTGYFYEQY
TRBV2 ASSALAGSNQPQH
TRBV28 ASSLYRSMNTEAF
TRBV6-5 ASSYSGASGNTIY
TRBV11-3 ASSPLAGGGAYNEQF
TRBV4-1 ASSRLGWEREQY
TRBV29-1 SVPRTANYGYT
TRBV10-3 AIMDRGSEAF
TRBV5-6 ASSSPHRGWTEAF
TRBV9 ASSVEASVSEQY
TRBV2 ASTAGAYGYT
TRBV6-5 ASSYTTGAVNEQF